This TCR beta chain comes out of a study of shared clonotypes between healthy human individuals. Turning to the study itself: Researchers assigned three CD4 naive, three CD4 memory, two CD8 naive and one CD8 memory plate to each donor.

The junction had 16 bases not matched to a gene; V was cut back by 4 bases and J by 8 bases. CDR1 and CDR2 from the germline V gene are SEHNR and FQNEAQ (reference sequence). CDR3 length equals 16 residues. Profiled with immunoSEQ multiplex PCR; TCRdb holds only in-frame clones, not every one. The table records about 990,000 clones, 75% to 80% of them present only once. Participating donors were healthy, HIV-negative adults free of recent acute infections or vaccinations. The study separated CD4+ cells into CD45RA+ naive and CD45RA-negative memory subsets. What was sequenced was memory CD4+ T cells from PBMCs. Noted subset: CD45RA-negative fraction. The chain has TRBV7-9 and TRBJ1-2, with 7 bases fitting TRBD1. The origin of this receptor is a man in his late teens or twenties in good health. Some clones in this sample may be carry-over from other donors' samples. DNA of the CDR3: TGTGCCAGCAGCTCCACGATGGGAGGGGGCGAAGGAGGCTACACCTTC. It is translated as CASSSTMGGGEGGYTF.